Each of the 4 T cell receptor beta chains below was sequenced from the same sample in a study of blood T cell repertoires in COVID-19. The repertoire was sequenced with immunoSEQ multiplex PCR; TCRdb's copy has only in-frame clones and lacks some. The profile covers 400,000 or so clones, with about 90% appearing a single time and 0.7% to 0.85% taken by the ten largest. Sample: peripheral blood. The source is a man younger than 30 with COVID-19, enrolled during active disease.

The table lists this clone with a few counts. The chain joins TRBV9 to TRBJ1-3; D is uncertain. The ends were cut back, 0 bases at V and 3 bases at J, with 10 bases in the middle. Germline lookup yields CDR1 SGDLS and CDR2 YYNGEE. The CDR3 covers 15 residues. The CDR3: CASSVGPSGGNTIYF. The CDR3 DNA sequence: TGTGCCAGCAGCGTAGGTCCCTCGGGTGGAAACACCATATATTTT.

This clone occurred once. The chain employs TRBV6-5 and TRBJ2-5; D ambiguous. Germline assignment: CDR1 MNHEY and CDR2 SVGAGI. The CDR3 is made up of 14 amino acids. The V and J ends lost 4 bases and 5 bases respectively, with 14 bases between them. The CDR3 sequence is CASSSRVNRETQYF. The DNA for the CDR3 is TGTGCCAGCAGTTCTCGGGTGAATCGGGAGACCCAGTACTTC.

This clone was recorded a few times. The chain is built from TRBV19 and TRBJ1-5; possible D gene TRBD1, 6 bases. Germline-derived CDR1 and CDR2 are LNHDA and SQIVND (reference sequence). The CDR3 is made up of 18 amino acids. V was shortened by 5 bases and J by 0 bases, with 20 bases between the two germline ends. This CDR3 reads CASSANLGTTYSNQPQHF. CDR3 DNA: TGTGCCAGTAGTGCAAATCTCGGGACAACGTATAGCAATCAGCCCCAGCATTTT.

The rearrangement uses TRBV12-3 or TRBV12-4 and TRBJ1-2; D call uncertain. The CDR3 has 13 amino acids. V lost 2 bases, J lost 5 bases, and 9 bases lay in between. CDR3 in DNA: TGTGCCAGCAGTTTAAAGAGAATTTATGGCTACACCTTC. Its translation is CASSLKRIYGYTF.